This T cell receptor beta chain was found in a study of CD8+ T cells in alopecia areata. RNA, once extracted, was reverse transcribed into cDNA for use as the sequencing template. Sequencing used immunoSEQ multiplex PCR; TCRdb keeps in-frame clones, though not all of them. This table holds some 42,000 clones, roughly 92% found once. Treatment specified: oral pan-JAK inhibitor, 5-10 mg twice daily. Both CD4+ and CD8+ T cells were separated by sorting PBMCs. With regard to this clone: Its target is not known.

Overall study findings and caveats: Whereas mice showed it more clearly, TCR sharing across patients was murkier, possibly because of HLA. Clonality was higher in lesional than normal scalp, especially in alopecia totalis/universalis. Scalp sample sequencing also detects resident alphabeta T cells of normal skin.

The CDR3 sequence is 16 residues long. Trimming removed 5 bases from V and 7 bases from J; junction bases left unmatched: 10. CDR1 is SGHTA and CDR2 is FQGNSA in the germline V gene. The clonotype was recovered from a human donor with alopecia areata. The chain links TRBV7-2 to TRBJ2-3; 12 bases map to TRBD2. The sequences come from CD8+ T cells sorted from blood, collected at week 24, from a patient treated with tofacitinib. CDR3 residues: CASSRLAGANRNTQYF. Written as DNA, the CDR3 is TGTGCCAGCAGCCGACTAGCGGGGGCAAACCGAAATACGCAGTATTTT.